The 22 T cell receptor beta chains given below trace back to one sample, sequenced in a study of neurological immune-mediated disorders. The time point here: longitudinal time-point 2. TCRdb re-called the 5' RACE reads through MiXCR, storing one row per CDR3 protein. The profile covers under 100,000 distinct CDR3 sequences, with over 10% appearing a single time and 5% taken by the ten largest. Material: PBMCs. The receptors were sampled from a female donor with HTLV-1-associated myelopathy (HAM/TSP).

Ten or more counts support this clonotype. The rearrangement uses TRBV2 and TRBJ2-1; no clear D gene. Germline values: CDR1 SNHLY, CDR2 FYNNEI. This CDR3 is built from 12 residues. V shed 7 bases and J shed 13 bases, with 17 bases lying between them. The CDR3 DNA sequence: TGTGCCAGCATGTCGCGGATGGGCCCCCAGTTCTTC. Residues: CASMSRMGPQFF.

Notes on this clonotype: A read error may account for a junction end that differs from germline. The CDR3 DNA reads TGTGCCAGCGGTGCCTCAGGGGGCCCCTACATTGAGCAGTTCTTC. Translated, it gives CASGASGGPYIEQFF. The chain has TRBV27 and TRBJ2-1; 8 bases align to TRBD1. Looked up from germline, CDR1 is MNHEY and CDR2 is SMNVEV (reference sequence). The CDR3 loop spans 15 amino acids.

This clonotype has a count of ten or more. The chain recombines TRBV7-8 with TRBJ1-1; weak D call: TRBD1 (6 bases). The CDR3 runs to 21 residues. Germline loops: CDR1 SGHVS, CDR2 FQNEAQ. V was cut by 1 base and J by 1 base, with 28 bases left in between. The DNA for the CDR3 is TGTGCCAGCAGCTTAGACGAGCTTTGGGGGCTTAACTTCTTGAAGAACACTGAAGCTTTCTTT. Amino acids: CASSLDELWGLNFLKNTEAFF.

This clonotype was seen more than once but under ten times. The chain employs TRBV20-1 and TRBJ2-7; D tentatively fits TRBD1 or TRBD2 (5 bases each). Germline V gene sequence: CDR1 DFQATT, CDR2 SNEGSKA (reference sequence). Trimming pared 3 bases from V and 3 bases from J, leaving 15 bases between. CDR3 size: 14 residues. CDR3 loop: CSASDPGRYYEQYF. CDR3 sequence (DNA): TGCAGTGCTAGCGACCCGGGGCGATACTACGAGCAGTACTTC.

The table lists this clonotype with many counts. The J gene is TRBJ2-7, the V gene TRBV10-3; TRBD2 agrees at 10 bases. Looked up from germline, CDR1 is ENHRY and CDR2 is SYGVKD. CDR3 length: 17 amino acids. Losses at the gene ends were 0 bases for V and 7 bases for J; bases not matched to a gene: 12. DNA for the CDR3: TGTGCCATCAGTGAGTCGGCAGGAGCGGGGGGGCCGCGGGAGCAGTACTTC. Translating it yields CAISESAGAGGPREQYF.

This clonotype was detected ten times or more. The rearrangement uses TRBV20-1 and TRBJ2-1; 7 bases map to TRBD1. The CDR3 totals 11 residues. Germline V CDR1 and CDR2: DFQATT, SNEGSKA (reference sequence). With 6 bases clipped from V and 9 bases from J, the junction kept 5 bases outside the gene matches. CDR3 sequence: CSATGVGEQFF. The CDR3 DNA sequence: TGCAGTGCAACAGGGGTTGGTGAGCAGTTCTTC.

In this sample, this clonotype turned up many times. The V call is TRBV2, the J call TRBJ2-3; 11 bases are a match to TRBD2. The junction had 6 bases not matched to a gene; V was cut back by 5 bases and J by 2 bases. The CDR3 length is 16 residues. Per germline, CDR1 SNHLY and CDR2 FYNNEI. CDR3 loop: CASSFRLAGTTDTQYF. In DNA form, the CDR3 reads TGTGCCAGCAGTTTCCGACTAGCGGGAACCACAGATACGCAGTATTTT.

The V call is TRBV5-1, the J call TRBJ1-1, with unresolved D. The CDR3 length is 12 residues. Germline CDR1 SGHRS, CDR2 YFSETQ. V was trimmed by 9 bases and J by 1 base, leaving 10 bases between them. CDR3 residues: CATTIKNTEAFF. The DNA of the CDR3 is TGCGCCACTACGATCAAGAACACTGAAGCTTTCTTT.

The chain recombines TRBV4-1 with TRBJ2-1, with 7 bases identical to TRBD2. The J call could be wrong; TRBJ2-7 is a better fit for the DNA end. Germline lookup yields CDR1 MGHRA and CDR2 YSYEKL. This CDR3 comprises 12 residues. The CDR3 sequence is CASSLGGEGQYF. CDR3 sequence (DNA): TGCGCCAGCAGCCTGGGGGGGGAGGGGCAGTACTTC.

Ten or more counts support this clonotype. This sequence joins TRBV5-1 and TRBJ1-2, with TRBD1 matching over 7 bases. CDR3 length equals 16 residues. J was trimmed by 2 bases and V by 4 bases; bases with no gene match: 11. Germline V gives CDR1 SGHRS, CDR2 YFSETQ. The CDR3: CASSPDRVSSNYGYTF. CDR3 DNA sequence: TGCGCCAGCAGCCCCGACAGGGTTTCTTCCAACTATGGCTACACCTTC. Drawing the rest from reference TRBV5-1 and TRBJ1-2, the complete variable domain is KAGVTQTPRYLIKTRGQQVTLSCSPISGHRSVSWYQQTPGQGLQFLFEYFSETQRNKGNFPGRFSGRQFSNSRSEMNVSTLELGDSALYLCASSPDRVSSNYGYTFGSGTRLTVV.

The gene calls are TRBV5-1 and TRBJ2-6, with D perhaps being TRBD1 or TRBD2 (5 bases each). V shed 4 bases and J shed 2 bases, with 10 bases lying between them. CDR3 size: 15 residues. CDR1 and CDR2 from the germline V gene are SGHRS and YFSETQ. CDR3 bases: TGCGCCAGCAGCCCCCTGGGGGCTGGGGCCAACGTCCTGACTTTC. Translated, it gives CASSPLGAGANVLTF.

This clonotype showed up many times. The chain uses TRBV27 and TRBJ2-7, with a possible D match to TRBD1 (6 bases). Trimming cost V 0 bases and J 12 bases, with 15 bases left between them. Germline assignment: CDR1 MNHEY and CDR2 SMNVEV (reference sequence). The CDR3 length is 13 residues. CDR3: CASSLSRTVVLYF. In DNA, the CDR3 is TGTGCCAGCAGTTTATCCCGGACAGTCGTGTTGTACTTC.

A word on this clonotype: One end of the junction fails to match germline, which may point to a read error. CDR3 coding DNA: TGTTCCAGCAGTTTATTAGGGACGGCCTACGAGCAGTACTTC. Protein product: CSSSLLGTAYEQYF. This chain connects TRBV28 to TRBJ2-7; possibly TRBD1 or TRBD2 for D (5 bases each). Germline lookup yields CDR1 MDHEN and CDR2 SYDVKM. The CDR3 loop spans 14 amino acids.

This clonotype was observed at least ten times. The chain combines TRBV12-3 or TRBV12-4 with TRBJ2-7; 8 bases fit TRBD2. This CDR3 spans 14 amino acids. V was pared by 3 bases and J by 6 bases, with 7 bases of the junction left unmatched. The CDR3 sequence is CASSFSGGFSEQYF. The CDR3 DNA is TGTGCCAGCAGTTTCAGCGGGGGTTTTAGCGAGCAGTACTTC.

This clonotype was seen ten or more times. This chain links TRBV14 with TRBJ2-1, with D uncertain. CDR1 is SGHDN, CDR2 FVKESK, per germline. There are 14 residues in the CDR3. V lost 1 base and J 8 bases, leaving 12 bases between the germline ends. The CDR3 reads CASSQVVGRHEQFF. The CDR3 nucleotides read TGTGCCAGCAGCCAAGTCGTAGGTCGGCATGAGCAGTTCTTC.

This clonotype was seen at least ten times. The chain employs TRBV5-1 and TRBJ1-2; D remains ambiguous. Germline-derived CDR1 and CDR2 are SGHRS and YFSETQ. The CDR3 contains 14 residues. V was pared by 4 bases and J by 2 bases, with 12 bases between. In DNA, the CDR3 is TGCGCCAGCAGCCGCGACGACGGAAACTATGGCTACACCTTC. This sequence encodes CASSRDDGNYGYTF. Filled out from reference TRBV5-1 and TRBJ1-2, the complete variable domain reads KAGVTQTPRYLIKTRGQQVTLSCSPISGHRSVSWYQQTPGQGLQFLFEYFSETQRNKGNFPGRFSGRQFSNSRSEMNVSTLELGDSALYLCASSRDDGNYGYTFGSGTRLTVV.

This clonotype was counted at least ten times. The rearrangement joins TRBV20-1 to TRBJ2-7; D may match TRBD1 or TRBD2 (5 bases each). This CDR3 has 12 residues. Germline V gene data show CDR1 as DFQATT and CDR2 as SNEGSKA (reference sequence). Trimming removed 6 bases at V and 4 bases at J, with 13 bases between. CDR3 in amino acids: CSATGTGYEQYF. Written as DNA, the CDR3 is TGCAGTGCCACCGGGACGGGGTACGAGCAGTACTTC.

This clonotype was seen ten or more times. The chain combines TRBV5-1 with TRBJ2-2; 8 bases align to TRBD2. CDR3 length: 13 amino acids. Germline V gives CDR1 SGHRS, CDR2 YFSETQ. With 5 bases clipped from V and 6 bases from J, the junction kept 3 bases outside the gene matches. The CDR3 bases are TGCGCCAGCAGTCGGACTAGCCCCGGGGAGCTGTTTTTT. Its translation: CASSRTSPGELFF.

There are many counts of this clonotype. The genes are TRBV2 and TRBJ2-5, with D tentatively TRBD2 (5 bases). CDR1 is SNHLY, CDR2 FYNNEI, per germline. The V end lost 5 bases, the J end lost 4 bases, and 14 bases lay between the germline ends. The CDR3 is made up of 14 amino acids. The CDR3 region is CASSQRVAAETQYF. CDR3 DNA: TGTGCCAGCAGTCAGAGGGTGGCGGCAGAGACCCAGTACTTC.

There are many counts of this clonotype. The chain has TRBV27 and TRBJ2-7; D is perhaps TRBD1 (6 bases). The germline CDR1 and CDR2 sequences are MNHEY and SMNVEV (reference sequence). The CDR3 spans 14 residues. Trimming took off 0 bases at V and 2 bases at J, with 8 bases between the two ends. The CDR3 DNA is TGTGCCAGCAGTTTATCTTCAGGGGCCTACGAGCAGTACTTC. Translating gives CASSLSSGAYEQYF.

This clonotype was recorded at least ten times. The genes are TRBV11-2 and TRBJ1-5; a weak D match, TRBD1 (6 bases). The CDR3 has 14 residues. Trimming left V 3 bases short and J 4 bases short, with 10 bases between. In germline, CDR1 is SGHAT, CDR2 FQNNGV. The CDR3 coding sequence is TGTGCCAGCAGCTTGGGGGCAGATAATCAGCCCCAGCATTTT. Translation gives CASSLGADNQPQHF.

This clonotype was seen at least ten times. CDR3 residues: CAPMRTRDWEQYF. CDR3 bases: TGCGCACCCATGAGGACCCGGGATTGGGAGCAGTACTTC. The chain recombines TRBV5-1 with TRBJ2-7; tentative D call: TRBD2 (5 bases). Germline V CDR1 and CDR2: SGHRS, YFSETQ. The CDR3 length is 13 residues.